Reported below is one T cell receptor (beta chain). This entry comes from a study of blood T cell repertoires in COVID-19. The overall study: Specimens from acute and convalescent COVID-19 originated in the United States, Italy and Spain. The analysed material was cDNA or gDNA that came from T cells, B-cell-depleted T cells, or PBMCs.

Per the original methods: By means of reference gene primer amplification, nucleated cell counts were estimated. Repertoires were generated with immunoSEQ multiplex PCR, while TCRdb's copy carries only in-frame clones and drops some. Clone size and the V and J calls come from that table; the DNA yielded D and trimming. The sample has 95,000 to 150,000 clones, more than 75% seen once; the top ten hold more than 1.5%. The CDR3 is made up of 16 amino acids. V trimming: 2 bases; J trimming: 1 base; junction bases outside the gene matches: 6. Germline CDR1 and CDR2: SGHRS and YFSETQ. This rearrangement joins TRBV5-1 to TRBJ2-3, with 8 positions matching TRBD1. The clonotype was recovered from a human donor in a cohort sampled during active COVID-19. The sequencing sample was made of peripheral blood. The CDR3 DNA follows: TGCGCCAGCAGCTTAGACGCAGGGGGCGGCACAGATACGCAGTATTTT. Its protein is CASSLDAGGGTDTQYF.